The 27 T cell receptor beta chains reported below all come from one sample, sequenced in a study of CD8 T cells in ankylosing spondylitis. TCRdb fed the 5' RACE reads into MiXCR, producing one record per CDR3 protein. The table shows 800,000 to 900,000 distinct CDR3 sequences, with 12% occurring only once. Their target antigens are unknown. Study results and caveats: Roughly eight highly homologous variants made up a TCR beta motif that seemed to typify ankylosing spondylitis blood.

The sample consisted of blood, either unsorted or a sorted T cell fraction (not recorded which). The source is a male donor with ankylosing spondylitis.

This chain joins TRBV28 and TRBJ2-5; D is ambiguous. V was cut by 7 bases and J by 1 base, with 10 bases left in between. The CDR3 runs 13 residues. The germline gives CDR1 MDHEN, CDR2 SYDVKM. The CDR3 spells CASTQEFQETQYF. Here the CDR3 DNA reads TGTGCCAGCACCCAGGAGTTCCAAGAGACCCAGTACTTC.

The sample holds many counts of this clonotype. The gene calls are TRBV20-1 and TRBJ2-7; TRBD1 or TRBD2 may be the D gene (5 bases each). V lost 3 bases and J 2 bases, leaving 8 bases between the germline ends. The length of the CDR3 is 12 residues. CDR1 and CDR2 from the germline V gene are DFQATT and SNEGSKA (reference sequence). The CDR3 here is CSASRDPYEQYF. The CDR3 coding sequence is TGCAGTGCTAGCAGGGACCCCTACGAGCAGTACTTC.

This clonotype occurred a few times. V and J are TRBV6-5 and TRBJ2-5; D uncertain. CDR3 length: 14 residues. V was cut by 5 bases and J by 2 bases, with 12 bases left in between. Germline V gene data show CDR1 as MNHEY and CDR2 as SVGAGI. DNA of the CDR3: TGTGCCAGCAGTGTCTCGACAAGTCAAGAGACCCAGTACTTC. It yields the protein CASSVSTSQETQYF.

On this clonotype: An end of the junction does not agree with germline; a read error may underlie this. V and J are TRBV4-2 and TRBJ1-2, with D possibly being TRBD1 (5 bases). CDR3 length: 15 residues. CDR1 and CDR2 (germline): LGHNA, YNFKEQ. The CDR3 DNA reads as TGTGCCAGCAGCCAAGCCAACGAGGGGAGCTATGGCTACGCCTTC. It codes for CASSQANEGSYGYAF.

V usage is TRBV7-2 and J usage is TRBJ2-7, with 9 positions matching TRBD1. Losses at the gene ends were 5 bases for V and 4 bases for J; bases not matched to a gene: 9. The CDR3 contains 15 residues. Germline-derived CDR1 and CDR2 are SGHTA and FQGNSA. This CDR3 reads CASSPPGQGHYEQYF. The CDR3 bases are TGTGCCAGCAGCCCTCCGGGACAGGGACATTACGAGCAGTACTTC.

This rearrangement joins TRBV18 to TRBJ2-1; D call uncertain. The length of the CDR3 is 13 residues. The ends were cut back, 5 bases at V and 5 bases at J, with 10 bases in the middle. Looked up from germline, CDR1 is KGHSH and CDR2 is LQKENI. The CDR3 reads CASSGSGNNEQFF. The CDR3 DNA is TGTGCCAGCTCAGGCTCAGGAAACAATGAGCAGTTCTTC. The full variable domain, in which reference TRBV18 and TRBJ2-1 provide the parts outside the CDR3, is NAGVMQNPRHLVRRRGQEARLRCSPMKGHSHVYWYRQLPEEGLKFMVYLQKENIIDESGMPKERFSAEFPKEGPSILRIQQVVRGDSAAYFCASSGSGNNEQFFGPGTRLTVL.

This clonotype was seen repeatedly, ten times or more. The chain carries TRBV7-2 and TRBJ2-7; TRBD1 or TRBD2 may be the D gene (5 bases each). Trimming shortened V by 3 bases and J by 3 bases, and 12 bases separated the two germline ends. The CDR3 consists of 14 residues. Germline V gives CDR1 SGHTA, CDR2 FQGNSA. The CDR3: CASSLSAGSYEQYF. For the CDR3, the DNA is TGTGCCAGCAGCTTGTCTGCAGGGAGCTACGAGCAGTACTTC.

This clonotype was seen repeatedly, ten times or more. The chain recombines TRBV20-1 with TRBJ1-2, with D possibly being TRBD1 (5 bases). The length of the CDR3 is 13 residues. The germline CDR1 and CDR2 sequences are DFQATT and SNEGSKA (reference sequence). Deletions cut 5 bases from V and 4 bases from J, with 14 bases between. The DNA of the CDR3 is TGCAGTGCTCCACTCCCTCAGGGCTATGGCTACACCTTC. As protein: CSAPLPQGYGYTF.

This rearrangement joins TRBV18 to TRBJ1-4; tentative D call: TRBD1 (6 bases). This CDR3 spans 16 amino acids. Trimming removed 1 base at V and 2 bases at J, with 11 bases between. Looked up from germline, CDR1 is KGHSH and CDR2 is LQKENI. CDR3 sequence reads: CASSPLAGVTNEKLFF. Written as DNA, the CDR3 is TGTGCCAGCTCACCACTCGCAGGGGTGACTAATGAAAAACTGTTTTTT. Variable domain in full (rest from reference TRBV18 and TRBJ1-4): NAGVMQNPRHLVRRRGQEARLRCSPMKGHSHVYWYRQLPEEGLKFMVYLQKENIIDESGMPKERFSAEFPKEGPSILRIQQVVRGDSAAYFCASSPLAGVTNEKLFFGSGTQLSVL.

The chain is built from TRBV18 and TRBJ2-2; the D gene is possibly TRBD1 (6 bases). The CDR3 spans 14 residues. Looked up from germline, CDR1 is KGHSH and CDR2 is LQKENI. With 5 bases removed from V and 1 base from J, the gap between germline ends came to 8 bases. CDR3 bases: TGTGCCAGCTCATTCAGGGGGAACACCGGGGAGCTGTTTTTT. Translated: CASSFRGNTGELFF. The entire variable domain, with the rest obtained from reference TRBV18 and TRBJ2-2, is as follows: NAGVMQNPRHLVRRRGQEARLRCSPMKGHSHVYWYRQLPEEGLKFMVYLQKENIIDESGMPKERFSAEFPKEGPSILRIQQVVRGDSAAYFCASSFRGNTGELFFGEGSRLTVL.

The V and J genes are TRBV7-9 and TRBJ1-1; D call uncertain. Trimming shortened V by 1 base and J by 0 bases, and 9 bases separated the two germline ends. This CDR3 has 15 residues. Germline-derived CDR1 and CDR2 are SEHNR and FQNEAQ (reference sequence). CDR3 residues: CASSLEVGLNTEAFF. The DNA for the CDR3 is TGTGCCAGCAGCTTAGAGGTTGGATTGAACACTGAAGCTTTCTTT. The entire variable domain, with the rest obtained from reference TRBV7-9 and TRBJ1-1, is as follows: DTGVSQNPRHKITKRGQNVTFRCDPISEHNRLYWYRQTLGQGPEFLTYFQNEAQLEKSRLLSDRFSAERPKGSFSTLEIQRTEQGDSAMYLCASSLEVGLNTEAFFGQGTRLTVV.

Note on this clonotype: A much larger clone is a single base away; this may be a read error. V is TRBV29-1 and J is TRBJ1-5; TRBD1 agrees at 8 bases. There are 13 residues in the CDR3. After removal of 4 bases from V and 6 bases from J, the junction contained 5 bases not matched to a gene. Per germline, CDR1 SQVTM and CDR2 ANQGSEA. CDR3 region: CSVGDRKGQPQHF. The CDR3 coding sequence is TGCAGCGTTGGGGACAGGAAGGGTCAGCCCCAGCATTTT.

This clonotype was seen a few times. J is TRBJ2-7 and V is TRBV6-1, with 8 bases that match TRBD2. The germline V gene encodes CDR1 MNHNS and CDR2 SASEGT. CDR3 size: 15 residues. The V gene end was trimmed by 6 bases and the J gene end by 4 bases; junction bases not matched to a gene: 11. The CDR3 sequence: CASSPPGTSRYEQYF. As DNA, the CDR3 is TGTGCCAGCAGCCCCCCCGGGACTAGTAGGTACGAGCAGTACTTC.

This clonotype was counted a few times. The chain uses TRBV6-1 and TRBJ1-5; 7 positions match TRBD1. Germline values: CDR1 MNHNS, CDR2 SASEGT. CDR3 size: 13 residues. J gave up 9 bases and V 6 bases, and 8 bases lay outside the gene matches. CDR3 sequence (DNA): TGTGCCAGCAGGAGGGGGCGCGATGGGCCCCAGCATTTT. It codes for CASRRGRDGPQHF.

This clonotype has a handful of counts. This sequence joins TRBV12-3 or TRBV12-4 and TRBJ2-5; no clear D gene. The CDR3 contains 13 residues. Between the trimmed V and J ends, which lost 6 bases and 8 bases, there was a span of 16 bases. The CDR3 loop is CASSLSLTTTQYF. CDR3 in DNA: TGTGCCAGCAGCCTTAGTTTGACGACTACCCAGTACTTC.

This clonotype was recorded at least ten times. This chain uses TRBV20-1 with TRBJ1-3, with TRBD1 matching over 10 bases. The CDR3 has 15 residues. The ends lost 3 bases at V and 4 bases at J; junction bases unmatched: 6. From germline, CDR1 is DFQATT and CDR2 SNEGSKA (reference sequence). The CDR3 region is CSASSGTGVGNTIYF. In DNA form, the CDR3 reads TGCAGTGCTAGTTCCGGGACAGGGGTAGGAAACACCATATATTTT.

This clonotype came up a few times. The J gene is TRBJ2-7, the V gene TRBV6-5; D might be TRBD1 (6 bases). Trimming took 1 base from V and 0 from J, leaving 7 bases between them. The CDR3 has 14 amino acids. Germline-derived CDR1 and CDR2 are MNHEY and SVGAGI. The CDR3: CASSYWDNSYEQYF. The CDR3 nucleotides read TGTGCCAGCAGTTACTGGGACAACTCCTACGAGCAGTACTTC.

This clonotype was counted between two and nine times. The CDR3 loop is CASRTGARGYTF. For the CDR3, the DNA is TGTGCCAGCAGGACAGGGGCGCGGGGCTACACCTTC. The chain has TRBV28 and TRBJ1-2; 8 nucleotides match TRBD1. Trimming cost V 6 bases and J 8 bases; bases outside gene matches: 5. The length of the CDR3 is 12 residues. Germline V lookup: CDR1 MDHEN, CDR2 SYDVKM.

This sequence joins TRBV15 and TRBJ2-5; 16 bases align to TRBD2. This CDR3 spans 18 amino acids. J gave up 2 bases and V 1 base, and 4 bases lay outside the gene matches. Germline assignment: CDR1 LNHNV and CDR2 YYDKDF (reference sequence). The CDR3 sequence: CATSRGWGLAGGQETQYF. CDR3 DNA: TGTGCCACCAGCAGAGGCTGGGGACTAGCGGGGGGGCAAGAGACCCAGTACTTC.

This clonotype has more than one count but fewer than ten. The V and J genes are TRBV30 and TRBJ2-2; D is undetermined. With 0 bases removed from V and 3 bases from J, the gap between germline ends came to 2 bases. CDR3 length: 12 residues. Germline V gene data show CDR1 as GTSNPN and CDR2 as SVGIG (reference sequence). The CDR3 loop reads CAWSVDTGELFF. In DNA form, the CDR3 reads TGTGCCTGGAGTGTGGACACCGGGGAGCTGTTTTTT.

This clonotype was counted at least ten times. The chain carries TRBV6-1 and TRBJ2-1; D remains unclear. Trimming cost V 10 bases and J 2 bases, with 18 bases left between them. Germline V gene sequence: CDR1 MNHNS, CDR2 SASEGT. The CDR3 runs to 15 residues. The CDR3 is CATRPWVYAYNEQFF. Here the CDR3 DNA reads TGTGCCACCCGACCGTGGGTCTATGCCTACAATGAGCAGTTCTTC.

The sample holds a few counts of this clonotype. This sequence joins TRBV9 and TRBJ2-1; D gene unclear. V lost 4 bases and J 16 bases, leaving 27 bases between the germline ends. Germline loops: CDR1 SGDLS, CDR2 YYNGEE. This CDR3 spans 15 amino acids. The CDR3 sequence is CASSRSGGVYNERFF. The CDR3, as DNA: TGTGCCAGCAGCCGGTCAGGCGGAGTTTACAATGAGCGTTTCTTC.

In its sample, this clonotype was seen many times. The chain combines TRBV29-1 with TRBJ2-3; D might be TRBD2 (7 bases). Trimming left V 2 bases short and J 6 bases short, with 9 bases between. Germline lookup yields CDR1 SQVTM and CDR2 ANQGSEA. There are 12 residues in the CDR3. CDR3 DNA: TGCAGCGTTGAATCGGGGGGCGATACGCAGTATTTT. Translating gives CSVESGGDTQYF.

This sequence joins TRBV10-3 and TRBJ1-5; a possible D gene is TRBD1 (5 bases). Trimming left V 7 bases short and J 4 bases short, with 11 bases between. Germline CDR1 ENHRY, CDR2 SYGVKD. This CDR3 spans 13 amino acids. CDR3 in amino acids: CAIKRGTNQPQHF. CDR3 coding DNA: TGTGCCATCAAACGGGGGACGAATCAGCCCCAGCATTTT.

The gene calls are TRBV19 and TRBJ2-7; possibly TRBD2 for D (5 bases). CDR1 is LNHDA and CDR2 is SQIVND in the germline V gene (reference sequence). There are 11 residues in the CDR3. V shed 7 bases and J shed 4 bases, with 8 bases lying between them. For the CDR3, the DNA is TGTGCCAGTAAGGCGGGTTACGAGCAGTACTTC. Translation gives CASKAGYEQYF.

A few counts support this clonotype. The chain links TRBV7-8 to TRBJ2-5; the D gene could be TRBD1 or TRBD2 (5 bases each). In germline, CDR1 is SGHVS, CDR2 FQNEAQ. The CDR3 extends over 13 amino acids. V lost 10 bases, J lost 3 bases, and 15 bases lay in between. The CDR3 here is CANALGPKETQYF. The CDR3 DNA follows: TGTGCCAACGCATTGGGACCTAAAGAGACCCAGTACTTC.

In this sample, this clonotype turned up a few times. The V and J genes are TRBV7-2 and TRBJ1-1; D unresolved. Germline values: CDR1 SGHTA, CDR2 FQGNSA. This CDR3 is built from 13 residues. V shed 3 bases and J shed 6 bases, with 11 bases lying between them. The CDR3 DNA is TGTGCCAGCAGCTTGGGAGTTCCCCCTGAAGCTTTCTTT. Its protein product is CASSLGVPPEAFF.